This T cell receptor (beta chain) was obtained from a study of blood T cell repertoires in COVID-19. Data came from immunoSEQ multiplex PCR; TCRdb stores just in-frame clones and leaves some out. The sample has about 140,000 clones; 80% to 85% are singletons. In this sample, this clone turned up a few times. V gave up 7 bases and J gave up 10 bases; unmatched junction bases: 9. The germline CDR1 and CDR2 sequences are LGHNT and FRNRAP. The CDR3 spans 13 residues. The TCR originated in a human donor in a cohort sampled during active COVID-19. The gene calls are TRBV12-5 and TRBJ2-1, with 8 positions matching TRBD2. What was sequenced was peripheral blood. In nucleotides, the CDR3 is TGTGCTAGTGCCAGCGGGGGTTACGACGAGCAGTTCTTC. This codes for CASASGGYDEQFF.